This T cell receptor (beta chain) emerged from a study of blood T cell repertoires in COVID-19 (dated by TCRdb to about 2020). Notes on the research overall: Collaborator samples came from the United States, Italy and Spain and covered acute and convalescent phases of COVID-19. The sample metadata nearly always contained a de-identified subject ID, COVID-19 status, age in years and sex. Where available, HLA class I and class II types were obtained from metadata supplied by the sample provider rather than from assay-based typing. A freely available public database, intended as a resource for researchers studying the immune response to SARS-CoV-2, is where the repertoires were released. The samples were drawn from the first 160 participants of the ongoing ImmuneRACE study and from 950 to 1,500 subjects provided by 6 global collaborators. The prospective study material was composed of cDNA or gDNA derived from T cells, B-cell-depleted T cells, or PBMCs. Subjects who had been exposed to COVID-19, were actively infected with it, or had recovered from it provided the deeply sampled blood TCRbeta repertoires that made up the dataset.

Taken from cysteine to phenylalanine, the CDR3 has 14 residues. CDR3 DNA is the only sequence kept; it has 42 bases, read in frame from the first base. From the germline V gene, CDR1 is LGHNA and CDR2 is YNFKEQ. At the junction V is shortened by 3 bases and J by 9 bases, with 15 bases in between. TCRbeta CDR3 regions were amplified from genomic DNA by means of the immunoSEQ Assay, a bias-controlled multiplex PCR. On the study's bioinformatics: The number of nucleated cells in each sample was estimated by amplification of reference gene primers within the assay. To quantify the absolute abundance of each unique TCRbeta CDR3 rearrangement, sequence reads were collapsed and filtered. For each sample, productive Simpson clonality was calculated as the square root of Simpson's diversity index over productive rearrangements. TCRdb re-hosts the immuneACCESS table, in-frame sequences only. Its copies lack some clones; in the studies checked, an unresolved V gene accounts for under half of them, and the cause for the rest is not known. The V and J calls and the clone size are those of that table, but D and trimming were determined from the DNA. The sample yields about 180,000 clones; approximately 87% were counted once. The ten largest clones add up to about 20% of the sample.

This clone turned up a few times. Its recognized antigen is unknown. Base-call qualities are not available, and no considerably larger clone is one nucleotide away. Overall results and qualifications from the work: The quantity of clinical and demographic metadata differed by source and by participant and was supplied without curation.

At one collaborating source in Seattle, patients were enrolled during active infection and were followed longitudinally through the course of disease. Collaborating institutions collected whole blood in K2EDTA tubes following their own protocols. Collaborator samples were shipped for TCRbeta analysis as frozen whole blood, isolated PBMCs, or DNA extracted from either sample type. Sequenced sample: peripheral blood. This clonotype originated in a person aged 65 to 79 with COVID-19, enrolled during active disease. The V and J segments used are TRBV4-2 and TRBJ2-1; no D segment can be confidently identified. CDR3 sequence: CASSHTRIEAEQFF. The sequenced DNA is TGTGCCAGCAGCCACACTCGTATTGAGGCTGAGCAGTTCTTC.